The 3 T cell receptor beta chains listed next were all sequenced from one sample in a study of early T cells in non-severe SARS-CoV-2 infection. TCRdb reprocessed the 5' RACE reads via MiXCR and lists one record per CDR3 protein. The sample consists of around 53,000 distinct CDR3 sequences, around 9.5% of them appearing once. Sequenced material: whole blood. These TCRs come from an adult who was a healthcare worker with PCR-confirmed SARS-CoV-2 infection or an uninfected control (not recorded which).

This chain uses TRBV10-3 with TRBJ2-1, with D possibly TRBD1 on 5 matching bases. The V and J ends lost 0 bases and 7 bases respectively, with 22 bases between them. Germline CDR1 reads ENHRY; CDR2 reads SYGVKD. The CDR3 consists of 18 residues. CDR3 amino acids: CAISESSAKGAARNEQFF. DNA of the CDR3: TGTGCCATCAGTGAGTCGTCTGCGAAAGGGGCGGCACGGAATGAGCAGTTCTTC.

This clonotype appeared many times. V gene TRBV7-2 combines with J gene TRBJ2-4; D perhaps matches TRBD2 (6 bases). Trimming took off 5 bases at V and 9 bases at J, with 20 bases between the two ends. There are 15 residues in the CDR3. CDR1 is SGHTA, CDR2 FQGNSA, per germline. CDR3 nucleotide sequence: TGTGCCAGCAGCCCCCGGGAGTACGAGGAAGGCATTCAGTACTTC. Translated: CASSPREYEEGIQYF.

The CDR3 protein is CASSWGDRGLSYNEQFF. The CDR3 nucleotides are TGCGCCAGCAGCTGGGGGGACAGGGGCCTCTCCTACAATGAGCAGTTCTTC. The J gene is TRBJ2-1, the V gene TRBV5-1; 10 positions agree with TRBD1. The germline gives CDR1 SGHRS, CDR2 YFSETQ. CDR3 length: 17 amino acids. Trimming at V came to 3 bases and at J to 0 bases, leaving 6 bases not matched to a gene.